This entry lists 6 T cell receptor beta chains sequenced from one sample in a study of T-cell reconstitution after alpha-beta-depleted transplantation in children. The library targeted TCRbeta and was prepared with unique molecular identifiers. MiXCR, run by TCRdb on the PCR reads, gives a single entry per CDR3 protein. Of hundreds of thousands of distinct CDR3 sequences in the sample, about 10% were seen once. The sequenced sample was PBMCs from the stem cell graft donor, obtained from the stem cell graft. These receptors were obtained from a human donor who donated a stem cell graft to a child with acute myeloid leukemia.

The V gene is TRBV7-9, the J gene TRBJ1-4; 7 positions match TRBD1. The trim removed 3 bases at V and 4 bases at J, leaving 2 bases unmatched. CDR1 is SEHNR, CDR2 FQNEAQ, per germline (reference sequence). CDR3 size: 14 residues. In DNA form, the CDR3 reads TGTGCCAGCAGCTTGGGGACAGATAATGAAAAACTGTTTTTT. This gives the protein CASSLGTDNEKLFF. Variable domain in full (rest from reference TRBV7-9 and TRBJ1-4): DTGVSQNPRHKITKRGQNVTFRCDPISEHNRLYWYRQTLGQGPEFLTYFQNEAQLEKSRLLSDRFSAERPKGSFSTLEIQRTEQGDSAMYLCASSLGTDNEKLFFGSGTQLSVL.

This clonotype was counted between two and nine times. V usage is TRBV4-3 and J usage is TRBJ1-1; no reliable D call. Germline CDR1 reads LGHNA; CDR2 reads YSLEER. The length of the CDR3 is 13 residues. Trimming took 0 bases from V and 9 from J, leaving 11 bases between them. CDR3 DNA: TGCGCCAGCAGCCAAGATATGGGCGAGAAAGCTTTCTTT. It codes for CASSQDMGEKAFF.

This clonotype was seen at least ten times. The chain combines TRBV7-9 with TRBJ2-6, with D possibly being TRBD1 (5 bases). Germline CDR1 reads SEHNR; CDR2 reads FQNEAQ (reference sequence). The CDR3 extends over 18 amino acids. Trimming stripped 3 bases from V and 0 bases from J, with 15 bases between. The CDR3 loop is CASSFTKGVRSGANVLTF. The CDR3 coding sequence is TGTGCCAGCAGCTTCACAAAAGGGGTGCGCTCTGGGGCCAACGTCCTGACTTTC.

The sample holds many counts of this clonotype. V is TRBV9 and J is TRBJ2-3; 10 positions match TRBD1. This CDR3 has 16 residues. The germline V gene has CDR1 SGDLS and CDR2 YYNGEE. Trimming removed 3 bases from V and 1 base from J; junction bases left unmatched: 5. The CDR3 DNA reads TGTGCCAGCAGCGAGACAGGGGGCCGGGGCACAGATACGCAGTATTTT. This gives the protein CASSETGGRGTDTQYF. Supplemented by reference TRBV9 and TRBJ2-3, the full variable domain reads DSGVTQTPKHLITATGQRVTLRCSPRSGDLSVYWYQQSLDQGLQFLIQYYNGEERAKGNILERFSAQQFPDLHSELNLSSLELGDSALYFCASSETGGRGTDTQYFGPGTRLTVL.

The chain recombines TRBV6-2 or TRBV6-3 with TRBJ2-3; D not certain. The V gene lost 5 bases and the J gene lost 2 bases, with 11 bases spanning the gap. The CDR3 sequence is 14 residues long. Germline V gene lookup returns CDR1 MNHEY and CDR2 SVGEGT. CDR3 sequence (DNA): TGTGCCAGCAGTAAAAATGTGGCCACAGATACGCAGTATTTT. It encodes CASSKNVATDTQYF.

This clonotype came up many times. The V and J genes are TRBV20-1 and TRBJ1-1, with D perhaps TRBD1 (5 bases). The CDR3 is 14 residues long. The V end was cut by 0 bases, the J end by 2 bases, with 10 bases between. Germline loops: CDR1 DFQATT, CDR2 SNEGSKA (reference sequence). The CDR3 nucleotides read TGCAGTGCTAGAGATGGGGGTTTAAACACTGAAGCTTTCTTT. It specifies CSARDGGLNTEAFF.